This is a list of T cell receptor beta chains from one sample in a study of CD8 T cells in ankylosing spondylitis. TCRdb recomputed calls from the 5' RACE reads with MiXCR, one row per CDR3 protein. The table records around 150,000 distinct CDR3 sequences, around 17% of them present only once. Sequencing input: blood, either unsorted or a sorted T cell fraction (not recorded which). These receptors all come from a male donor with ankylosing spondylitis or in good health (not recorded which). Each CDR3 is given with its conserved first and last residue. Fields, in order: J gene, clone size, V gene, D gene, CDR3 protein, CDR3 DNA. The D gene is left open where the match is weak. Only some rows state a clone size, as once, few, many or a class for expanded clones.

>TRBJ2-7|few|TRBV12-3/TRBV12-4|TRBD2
CASKGTSGTYEQYF
TGTGCCAGCAAAGGGACTAGCGGAACCTACGAGCAGTACTTC
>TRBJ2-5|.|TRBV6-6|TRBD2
CASSYGTSEGAQYF
TGTGCCAGCAGTTACGGGACTAGCGAAGGGGCCCAGTACTTC
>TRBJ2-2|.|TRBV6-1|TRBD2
CASRPGLARKNTGELFF
TGTGCCAGCAGACCTGGACTAGCGAGAAAGAACACCGGGGAGCTGTTTTTT
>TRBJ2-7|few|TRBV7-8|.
CASSFPRDAIGYEQYF
TGTGCCAGCAGCTTTCCCCGGGACGCCATTGGGTACGAGCAGTACTTC
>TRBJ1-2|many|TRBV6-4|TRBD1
CASVPGQGDGYTF
TGTGCCAGTGTCCCGGGACAGGGCGATGGCTACACCTTC
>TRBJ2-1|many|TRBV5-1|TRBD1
CASSGTGQGGNEQFF
TGCGCCAGCAGCGGAACGGGACAGGGAGGGAATGAGCAGTTCTTC
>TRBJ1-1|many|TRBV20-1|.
CSVQPGWYNTEAFF
TGCAGTGTCCAGCCGGGCTGGTACAACACTGAAGCTTTCTTT
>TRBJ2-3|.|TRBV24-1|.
CATSARVADTQYF
TGTGCCACCAGTGCCAGGGTTGCAGATACGCAGTATTTT
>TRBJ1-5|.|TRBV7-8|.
CASTGGARNQPQHF
TGTGCCAGCACCGGTGGGGCACGAAATCAGCCCCAGCATTTT
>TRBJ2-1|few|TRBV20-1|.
CSARGHLSGYNEQFF
TGCAGTGCTAGAGGACACCTTTCTGGCTACAATGAGCAGTTCTTC
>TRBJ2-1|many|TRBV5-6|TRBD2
CASSIRRLAGYNEQFF
TGTGCCAGCAGCATACGGCGACTAGCGGGGTACAATGAGCAGTTCTTC
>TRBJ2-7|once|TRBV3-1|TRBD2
CASSFLAGAPHEQYF
TGTGCCAGCAGCTTCCTAGCGGGAGCACCCCACGAGCAGTACTTC
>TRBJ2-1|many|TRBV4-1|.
CASSQDEGSYNEQFF
TGCGCCAGCAGCCAAGACGAGGGCTCCTACAATGAGCAGTTCTTC
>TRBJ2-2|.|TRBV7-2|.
CASSSVVGEELFF
TGTGCCAGCAGTTCCGTAGTAGGAGAGGAGCTGTTTTTT
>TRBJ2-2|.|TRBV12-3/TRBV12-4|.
CASSSQGVTGELFF
TGTGCCAGCAGTTCACAGGGAGTCACCGGGGAGCTGTTTTTT
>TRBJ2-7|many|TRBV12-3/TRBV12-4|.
CASSLQGRPPVPQYF
TGTGCCAGCAGTCTCCAGGGCCGGCCCCCTGTCCCGCAGTACTTC
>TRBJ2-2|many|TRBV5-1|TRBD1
CASSPLGQGRTNTGELFF
TGCGCCAGCAGCCCTCTTGGACAGGGGCGAACGAACACCGGGGAGCTGTTTTTT
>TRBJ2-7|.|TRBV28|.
CASRRQLYEQYF
TGTGCCAGCAGGCGGCAACTTTACGAGCAGTACTTC
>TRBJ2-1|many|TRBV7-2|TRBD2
CASSLRGLGLGEQFF
TGTGCCAGCAGCCTCCGGGGACTAGGATTGGGGGAGCAGTTCTTC
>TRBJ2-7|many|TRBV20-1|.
CSARDLGGTYEQYF
TGCAGTGCTAGAGACCTCGGTGGCACCTACGAGCAGTACTTC
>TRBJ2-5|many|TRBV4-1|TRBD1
CASSRDRETQYF
TGCGCCAGCAGCCGGGACAGGGAGACCCAGTACTTC
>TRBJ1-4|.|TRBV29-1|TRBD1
CSVGGQGNEKLFF
TGCAGCGTTGGGGGACAGGGGAATGAAAAACTGTTTTTT
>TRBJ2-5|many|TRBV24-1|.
CATRRSGNQETQYF
TGTGCCACCAGGAGGTCTGGGAACCAAGAGACCCAGTACTTC
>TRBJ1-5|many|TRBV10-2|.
CASSDFSYQPQHF
TGCGCCAGCAGTGATTTCAGCTATCAGCCCCAGCATTTT
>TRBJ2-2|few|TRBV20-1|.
CSARVEPGYTGELFF
TGCAGTGCTAGAGTCGAACCGGGGTATACCGGGGAGCTGTTTTTT
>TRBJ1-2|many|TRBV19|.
CASRTASYGYTF
TGTGCCAGTAGGACAGCAAGCTATGGCTACACCTTC
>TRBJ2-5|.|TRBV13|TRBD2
CASSLSRGGTQYF
TGTGCCAGCAGCCTCTCCCGGGGGGGGACCCAGTACTTC
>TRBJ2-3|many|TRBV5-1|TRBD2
CASSGGTSGRLADTQYF
TGCGCCAGCAGCGGAGGGACTAGCGGGAGGTTGGCAGATACGCAGTATTTT
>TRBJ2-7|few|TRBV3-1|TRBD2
CASSQDFAGGIEQYF
TGTGCCAGCAGCCAAGATTTTGCGGGAGGAATCGAGCAGTACTTC
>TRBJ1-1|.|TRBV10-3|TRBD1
CAISGQGRRTEAFF
TGTGCCATCAGTGGACAGGGGCGTCGGACTGAAGCTTTCTTT
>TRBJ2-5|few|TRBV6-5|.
CASSYFRGTQYF
TGTGCCAGCAGTTACTTTCGTGGGACCCAGTACTTC
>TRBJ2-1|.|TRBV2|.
CASSEQWYLYNEQFF
TGTGCCAGCAGTGAACAGTGGTACCTCTACAATGAGCAGTTCTTC
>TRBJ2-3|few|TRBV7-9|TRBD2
CASSNSGIGTDTQYF
TGTGCCAGCAGCAATAGCGGGATAGGCACAGATACGCAGTATTTT
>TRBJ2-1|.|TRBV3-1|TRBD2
CASTQDAGGPYNEQFF
TGTGCCAGCACCCAAGACGCGGGAGGGCCCTACAATGAGCAGTTCTTC
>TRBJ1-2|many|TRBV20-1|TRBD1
CSAGQGAGGYTF
TGCAGTGCTGGCCAGGGGGCGGGTGGCTACACCTTC
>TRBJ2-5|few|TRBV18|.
CASSGSRGFQETQYF
TGTGCCAGCTCCGGCTCACGGGGGTTTCAAGAGACCCAGTACTTC
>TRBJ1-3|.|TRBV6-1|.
CASRFDSQGSGNTIYF
TGTGCCAGCAGATTTGATTCCCAGGGCTCTGGAAACACCATATATTTT
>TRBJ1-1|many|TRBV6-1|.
CASSDSLNTEAFF
TGTGCCAGCAGTGACAGCCTGAACACTGAAGCTTTCTTT
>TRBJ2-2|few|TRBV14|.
CASSSSGSGELFF
TGTGCCAGCAGCTCCTCAGGGTCCGGGGAGCTGTTTTTT
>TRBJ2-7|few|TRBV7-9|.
CASSPRISSYEQYF
TGTGCCAGCAGCCCGAGGATTAGCTCCTACGAGCAGTACTTC
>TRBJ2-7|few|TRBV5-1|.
CASSLVRDGEQYF
TGCGCCAGCAGCTTGGTTAGGGACGGCGAGCAGTACTTC
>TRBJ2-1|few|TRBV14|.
CASSGQWGSHNNEQFF
TGTGCCAGCAGCGGCCAGTGGGGCAGCCACAACAATGAGCAGTTCTTC
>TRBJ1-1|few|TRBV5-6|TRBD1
CASSFDRVTEAFF
TGTGCCAGCAGCTTCGACAGGGTCACTGAAGCTTTCTTT
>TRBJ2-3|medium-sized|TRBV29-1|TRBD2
CSVELGLAGGWVDTQYF
TGCAGCGTTGAATTGGGTCTAGCGGGAGGATGGGTAGATACGCAGTATTTT
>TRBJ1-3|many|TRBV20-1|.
CSARVQGGNTIYF
TGCAGTGCTAGAGTACAGGGTGGAAACACCATATATTTT
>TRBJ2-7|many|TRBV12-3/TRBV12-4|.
CASSRGGDSYEQYF
TGTGCCAGCAGTCGAGGGGGGGACTCCTACGAGCAGTACTTC
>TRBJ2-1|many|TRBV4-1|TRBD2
CASSQDPLLAGGWNEQFF
TGCGCCAGCAGCCAAGACCCCCTACTAGCGGGAGGTTGGAATGAGCAGTTCTTC
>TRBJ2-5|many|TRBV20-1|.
CSARDSRQQETQYF
TGCAGTGCTAGAGATAGTAGACAGCAAGAGACCCAGTACTTC
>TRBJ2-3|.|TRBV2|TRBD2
CASRPGLADTQYF
TGTGCCAGCAGGCCCGGACTAGCAGATACGCAGTATTTT
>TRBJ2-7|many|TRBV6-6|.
CASRNGTLGYEQYF
TGTGCCAGCAGAAATGGGACCTTGGGATACGAGCAGTACTTC
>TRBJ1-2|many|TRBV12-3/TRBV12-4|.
CASSLDSTLSGYTF
TGTGCCAGCAGCCTGGACAGCACTCTCTCTGGCTACACCTTC
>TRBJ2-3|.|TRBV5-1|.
CASSLAGITDTQYF
TGCGCCAGCAGCTTAGCCGGGATCACAGATACGCAGTATTTT
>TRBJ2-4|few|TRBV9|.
CASSVGPVLAKNIQYF
TGTGCCAGCAGCGTAGGGCCAGTTTTAGCCAAAAACATTCAGTACTTC